These 13 T cell receptor beta chains were sequenced from one sample in a study of control samples from healthy donors and cancer patients. The repertoire was sequenced with immunoSEQ multiplex PCR; TCRdb's copy has only in-frame clones and lacks some. The repertoire includes under 30,000 clones, approximately 79% of them detected once, and roughly a fifth sits in the top ten. Sequencing was done on a sample of PBMCs. The receptors come from a man in his sixties with head and neck cancer.

The chain recombines TRBV28 with TRBJ1-5; D not certain. V lost 4 bases, J lost 10 bases, and 2 bases lay in between. Germline CDR1 reads MDHEN; CDR2 reads SYDVKM. The CDR3 is 9 amino acids. CDR3 coding DNA: TGTGCCAGCAGTTATCCCCAGCATTTT. Its translation is CASSYPQHF.

The rearrangement joins TRBV27 to TRBJ1-6, with D maybe TRBD1 (5 bases). Trimming left V 6 bases short and J 6 bases short, with 12 bases between. The CDR3 is 14 residues long. Germline loops: CDR1 MNHEY, CDR2 SMNVEV (reference sequence). DNA of the CDR3: TGTGCCAGCAGGGGTTGGGGGGGTAATTCACCCCTCCACTTT. Translation gives CASRGWGGNSPLHF.

The chain is built from TRBV11-2 and TRBJ2-5; 9 positions agree with TRBD1. CDR3 size: 15 residues. The germline V gene encodes CDR1 SGHAT and CDR2 FQNNGV. The trim removed 5 bases at V and 4 bases at J, leaving 8 bases unmatched. CDR3 residues: CASSTRQGGGETQYF. The CDR3 bases are TGTGCCAGCAGCACCAGACAGGGGGGGGGAGAGACCCAGTACTTC.

The J gene is TRBJ1-6, the V gene TRBV29-1; D not certain. The ends were cut back, 7 bases at V and 10 bases at J, with 17 bases in the middle. The CDR3 consists of 13 residues. CDR1 SQVTM and CDR2 ANQGSEA come from the germline V gene. The CDR3 is CSADSGQGSPLHF. The CDR3 DNA reads as TGCAGCGCTGATTCCGGGCAAGGCTCACCCCTCCACTTT.

The J gene is TRBJ2-2, the V gene TRBV9; 9 nucleotides align to TRBD2. Trimming cost V 1 base and J 7 bases; bases outside gene matches: 8. Germline V gives CDR1 SGDLS, CDR2 YYNGEE. The CDR3 sequence is 16 residues long. CDR3: CASSVRGRAGVGELFF. DNA for the CDR3: TGTGCCAGCAGCGTACGCGGGAGGGCCGGGGTCGGGGAGCTGTTTTTT. The variable domain in full, with the rest retrieved from reference TRBV9 and TRBJ2-2, is DSGVTQTPKHLITATGQRVTLRCSPRSGDLSVYWYQQSLDQGLQFLIQYYNGEERAKGNILERFSAQQFPDLHSELNLSSLELGDSALYFCASSVRGRAGVGELFFGEGSRLTVL.

The chain carries TRBV2 and TRBJ2-7; D is unclear. The V end was cut by 8 bases, the J end by 5 bases, with 7 bases between. This CDR3 is built from 10 residues. Looked up from germline, CDR1 is SNHLY and CDR2 is FYNNEI. CDR3 sequence: CASVLDEQYF. CDR3 nucleotide sequence: TGTGCCAGCGTTCTCGACGAGCAGTACTTC.

Here the CDR3 reads CASSLVGESSYNEQFF. DNA for the CDR3: TGTGCCAGCAGTTTGGTAGGTGAAAGCTCCTACAATGAGCAGTTCTTC. This chain uses TRBV27 with TRBJ2-1; D gene uncertain. The CDR3 spans 16 residues. V lost 3 bases and J lost 0, with 12 bases in between. The germline V gene encodes CDR1 MNHEY and CDR2 SMNVEV (reference sequence).

This clone has a handful of counts. V gene TRBV5-5 combines with J gene TRBJ2-1; D unresolved. Germline loops: CDR1 SGHKS, CDR2 YYEKEE (reference sequence). The CDR3 contains 15 residues. V gave up 0 bases and J gave up 8 bases, with 15 bases separating them. The CDR3 DNA sequence: TGTGCCAGCAGCTTGGCCGGCGACGGATATGATGAGCAGTTCTTC. It is translated as CASSLAGDGYDEQFF.

V gene TRBV15 combines with J gene TRBJ2-7, with 11 bases identical to TRBD1. CDR3 length equals 15 residues. The trim removed 4 bases at V and 5 bases at J, leaving 7 bases unmatched. Per the germline V gene, CDR1 is LNHNV and CDR2 is YYDKDF (reference sequence). CDR3 loop: CATSKNRDRGNEQYF. The CDR3 nucleotides read TGTGCCACCAGCAAGAACCGGGACAGGGGGAACGAGCAGTACTTC.

V and J are TRBV12-3 or TRBV12-4 and TRBJ2-3; no reliable D call. The V gene lost 7 bases and the J gene lost 2 bases, with 7 bases spanning the gap. The CDR3 sequence is 12 residues long. CDR3: CASIRNTDTQYF. In DNA form, the CDR3 reads TGTGCCAGCATACGAAACACAGATACGCAGTATTTT.

The chain is built from TRBV29-1 and TRBJ2-5; TRBD1 might be the D (6 bases). Germline values: CDR1 SQVTM, CDR2 ANQGSEA. The CDR3 length is 13 residues. V lost 5 bases and J 4 bases, leaving 14 bases between the germline ends. CDR3 in DNA: TGCAGCGTTCCCGGGCTAGGGGGAGAGACCCAGTACTTC. It codes for CSVPGLGGETQYF. The full variable domain, with the rest looked up from reference TRBV29-1 and TRBJ2-5, is SAVISQKPSRDICQRGTSLTIQCQVDSQVTMMFWYRQQPGQSLTLIATANQGSEATYESGFVIDKFPISRPNLTFSTLTVSNMSPEDSSIYLCSVPGLGGETQYFGPGTRLLVL.

The chain combines TRBV10-1 with TRBJ2-3, with unresolved D. Trimming pared 7 bases from V and 6 bases from J, leaving 14 bases between. This CDR3 is 13 amino acids long. CDR1 is WNHNN, CDR2 SYGVQD, per germline (reference sequence). CDR3 loop: CASMGSLADTQYF. The CDR3 DNA reads as TGCGCCAGCATGGGCAGTCTGGCCGATACGCAGTATTTT.

The V and J genes are TRBV5-1 and TRBJ2-5; D not resolved. Germline values: CDR1 SGHRS, CDR2 YFSETQ. V was cut by 1 base and J by 0 bases, with 7 bases left in between. The length of the CDR3 is 14 residues. CDR3 sequence reads: CASSLPGNQETQYF. In DNA form, the CDR3 reads TGCGCCAGCAGCTTGCCAGGAAACCAAGAGACCCAGTACTTC. The full variable domain, with the rest looked up from reference TRBV5-1 and TRBJ2-5, is KAGVTQTPRYLIKTRGQQVTLSCSPISGHRSVSWYQQTPGQGLQFLFEYFSETQRNKGNFPGRFSGRQFSNSRSEMNVSTLELGDSALYLCASSLPGNQETQYFGPGTRLLVL.